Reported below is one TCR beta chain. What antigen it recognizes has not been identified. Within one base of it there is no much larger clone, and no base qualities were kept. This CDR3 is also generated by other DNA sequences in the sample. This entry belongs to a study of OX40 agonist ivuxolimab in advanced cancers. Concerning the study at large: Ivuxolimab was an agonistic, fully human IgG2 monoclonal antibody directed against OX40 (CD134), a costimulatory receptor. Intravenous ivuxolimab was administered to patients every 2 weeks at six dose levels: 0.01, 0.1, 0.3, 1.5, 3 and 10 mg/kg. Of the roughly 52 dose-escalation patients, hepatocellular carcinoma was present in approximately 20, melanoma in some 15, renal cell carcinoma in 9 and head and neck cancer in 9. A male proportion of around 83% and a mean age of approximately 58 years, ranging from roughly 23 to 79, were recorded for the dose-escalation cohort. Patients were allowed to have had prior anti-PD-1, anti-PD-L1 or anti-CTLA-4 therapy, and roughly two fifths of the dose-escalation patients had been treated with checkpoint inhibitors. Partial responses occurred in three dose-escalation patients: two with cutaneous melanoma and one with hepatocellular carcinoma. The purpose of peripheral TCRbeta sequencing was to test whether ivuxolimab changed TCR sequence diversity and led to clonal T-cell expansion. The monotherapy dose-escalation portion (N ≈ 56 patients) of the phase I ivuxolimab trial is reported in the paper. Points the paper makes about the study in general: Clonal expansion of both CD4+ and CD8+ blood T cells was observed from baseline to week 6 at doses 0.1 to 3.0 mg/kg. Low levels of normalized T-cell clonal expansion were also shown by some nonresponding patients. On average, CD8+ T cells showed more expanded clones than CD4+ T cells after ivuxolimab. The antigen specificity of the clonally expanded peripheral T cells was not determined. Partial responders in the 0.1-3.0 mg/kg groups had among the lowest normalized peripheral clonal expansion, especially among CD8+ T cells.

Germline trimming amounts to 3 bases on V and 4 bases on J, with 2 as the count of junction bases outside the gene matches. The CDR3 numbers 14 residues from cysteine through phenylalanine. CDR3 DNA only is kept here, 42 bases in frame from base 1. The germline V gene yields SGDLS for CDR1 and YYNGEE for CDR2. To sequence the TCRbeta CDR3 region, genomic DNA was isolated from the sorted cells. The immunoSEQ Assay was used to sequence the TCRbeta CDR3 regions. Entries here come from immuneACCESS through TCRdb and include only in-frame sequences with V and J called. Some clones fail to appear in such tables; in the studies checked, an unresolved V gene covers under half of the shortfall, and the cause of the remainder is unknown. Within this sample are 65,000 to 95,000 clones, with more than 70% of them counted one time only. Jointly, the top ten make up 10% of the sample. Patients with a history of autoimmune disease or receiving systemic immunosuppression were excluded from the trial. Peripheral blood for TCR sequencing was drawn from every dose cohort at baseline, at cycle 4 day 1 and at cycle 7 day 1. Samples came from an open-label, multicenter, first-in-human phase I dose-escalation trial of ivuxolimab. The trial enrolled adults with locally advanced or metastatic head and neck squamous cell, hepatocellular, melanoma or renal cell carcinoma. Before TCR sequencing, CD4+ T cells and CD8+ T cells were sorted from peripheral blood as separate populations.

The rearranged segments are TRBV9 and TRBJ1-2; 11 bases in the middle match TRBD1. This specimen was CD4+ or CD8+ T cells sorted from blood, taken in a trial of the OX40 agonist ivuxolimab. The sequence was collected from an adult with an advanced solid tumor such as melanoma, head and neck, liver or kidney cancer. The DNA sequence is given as TGTGCCAGCAGCGCGGGACAGGGGGTCTATGGCTACACCTTC. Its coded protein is CASSAGQGVYGYTF.